A selection of T cell receptor beta chains follows, all from one sample in a study of T cells after yellow fever vaccination. Each CDR3 protein gets one entry after TCRdb re-called the 5' RACE reads with MiXCR. The sample has hundreds of thousands of distinct CDR3 sequences, roughly 13% seen once. The sample consisted of PBMCs, taken on the day of the yellow fever booster vaccination. These receptors came from a young man who received the YFV17D yellow fever vaccine. Both conserved end residues are part of each CDR3.

V: TRBV4-3
J: TRBJ2-3
CDR3: CASSQGEVLSTDTQYF

V: TRBV7-9
J: TRBJ2-3
CDR3: CASGPLAVTDTQYF

V: TRBV7-2
J: TRBJ2-7
CDR3: CASSFTGTSGIEQYF

V: TRBV18
J: TRBJ2-7
CDR3: CASSPRLAGGGVEQYF

V: TRBV19
J: TRBJ2-1
CDR3: CASSIRSGRVNEQFF

V: TRBV2
J: TRBJ2-5
CDR3: CASNRLAGVGKTQYF

V: TRBV5-4
J: TRBJ2-3
CDR3: CASSTSGSFTDTQYF

V: TRBV6-1
J: TRBJ2-3
CDR3: CASLSNRAPGDTQYF

V: TRBV5-6
J: TRBJ2-7
CDR3: CASSLSGGLYEQYF

V: TRBV12-3/TRBV12-4
J: TRBJ2-1
CDR3: CASSSNRSFYNEQFF

V: TRBV24-1
J: TRBJ2-1
CDR3: CATTGGSYNEQFF

V: TRBV6-1
J: TRBJ2-1
CDR3: CASIISRRGSYNEQFF

V: TRBV6-1
J: TRBJ2-2
CDR3: CASSPPGLKTGELFF

V: TRBV14
J: TRBJ1-6
CDR3: CASSHDKPQISPLHF

V: TRBV20-1
J: TRBJ2-7
CDR3: CSAPLVGGDYEQYF

V: TRBV29-1
J: TRBJ2-1
CDR3: CSVEPSQSRGGEQFF

V: TRBV5-1
J: TRBJ2-3
CDR3: CASSLSDSTQYF

V: TRBV18
J: TRBJ1-1
CDR3: CASSPYRDNTEAFF

V: TRBV27
J: TRBJ2-7
CDR3: CASSLGFTNHYEQYF

V: TRBV29-1
J: TRBJ2-1
CDR3: CSDSGLAGANEQFF

V: TRBV29-1
J: TRBJ2-3
CDR3: CSVRTSGSLDTQYF

V: TRBV24-1
J: TRBJ2-1
CDR3: CATSDGLAGRYNEQFF

V: TRBV7-8
J: TRBJ2-2
CDR3: CASSTYRLAVNTGELFF

V: TRBV7-8
J: TRBJ2-2
CDR3: CASSFLTSGNTGELFF

V: TRBV14
J: TRBJ2-5
CDR3: CASSQGTSRGETQYF

V: TRBV20-1
J: TRBJ2-1
CDR3: CSARFPIGLAGHRNNEQFF

V: TRBV9
J: TRBJ1-5
CDR3: CASSVGQNDQPQHF

V: TRBV10-3
J: TRBJ2-2
CDR3: CAISGGKPAGELFF

V: TRBV25-1
J: TRBJ1-1
CDR3: CASSDLSLTGEAFF

V: TRBV6-5
J: TRBJ2-7
CDR3: CASSYDWSEQYF

V: TRBV28
J: TRBJ2-7
CDR3: CASSFVGRAYEQYF

V: TRBV12-3/TRBV12-4
J: TRBJ2-1
CDR3: CASSLRASGDNEQFF

V: TRBV6-2/TRBV6-3
J: TRBJ2-7
CDR3: CASSPIAGGLYEQYF

V: TRBV27
J: TRBJ1-2
CDR3: CASSLQGGINGYTF

V: TRBV24-1
J: TRBJ2-3
CDR3: CATSDWGGRATDTQYF

V: TRBV30
J: TRBJ2-7
CDR3: CFAGGASYEQYF

V: TRBV6-5
J: TRBJ2-7
CDR3: CASSLPNAPRLALDRQYF

V: TRBV20-1
J: TRBJ2-3
CDR3: CSAGTSGRVGTDTQYF

V: TRBV6-5
J: TRBJ2-3
CDR3: CASSYPRRTSGSTDTQYF

V: TRBV28
J: TRBJ2-4
CDR3: CASSEGGVKNIQYF

V: TRBV9
J: TRBJ2-3
CDR3: CASSAQQGATEKAQYF

V: TRBV27
J: TRBJ2-7
CDR3: CASSGGQASYEQYF